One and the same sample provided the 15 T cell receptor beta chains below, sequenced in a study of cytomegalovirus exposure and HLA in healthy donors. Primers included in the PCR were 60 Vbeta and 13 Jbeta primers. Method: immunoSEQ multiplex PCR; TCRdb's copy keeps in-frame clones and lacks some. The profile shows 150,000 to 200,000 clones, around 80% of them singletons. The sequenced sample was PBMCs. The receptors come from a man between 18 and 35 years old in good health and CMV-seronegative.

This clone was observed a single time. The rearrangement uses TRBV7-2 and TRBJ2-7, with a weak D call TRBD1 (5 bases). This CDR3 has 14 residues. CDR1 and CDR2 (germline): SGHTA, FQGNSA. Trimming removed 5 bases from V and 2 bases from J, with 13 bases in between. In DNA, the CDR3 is TGTGCCAGCAGCGGACATAGAAGACCCTACGAGCAGTACTTC. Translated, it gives CASSGHRRPYEQYF.

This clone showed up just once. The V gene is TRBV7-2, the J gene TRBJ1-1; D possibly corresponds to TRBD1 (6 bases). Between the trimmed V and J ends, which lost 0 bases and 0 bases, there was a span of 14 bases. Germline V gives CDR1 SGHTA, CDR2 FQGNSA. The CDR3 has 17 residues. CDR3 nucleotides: TGTGCCAGCAGCTTAGCGCAAACAGGGTGGGTGAACACTGAAGCTTTCTTT. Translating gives CASSLAQTGWVNTEAFF.

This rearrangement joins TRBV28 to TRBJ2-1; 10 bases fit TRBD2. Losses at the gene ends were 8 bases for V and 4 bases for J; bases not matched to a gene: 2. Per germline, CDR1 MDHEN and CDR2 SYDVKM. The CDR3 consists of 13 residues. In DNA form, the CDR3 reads TGTGCCAGCGGACTAGCGGATTACAATGAGCAGTTCTTC. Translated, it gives CASGLADYNEQFF.

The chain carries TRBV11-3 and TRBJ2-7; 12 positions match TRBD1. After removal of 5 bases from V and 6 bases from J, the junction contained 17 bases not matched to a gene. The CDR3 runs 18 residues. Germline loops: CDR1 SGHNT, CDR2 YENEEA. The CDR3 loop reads CASSDPFRRDRGPSEQYF. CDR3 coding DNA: TGTGCCAGCAGCGATCCCTTCCGCCGGGACAGGGGGCCGAGCGAGCAGTACTTC.

CDR3: CASSILPDTNTEAFF. The CDR3 nucleotides read TGCGCCAGCAGTATCTTGCCAGACACTAACACTGAAGCTTTCTTT. This sequence joins TRBV5-1 and TRBJ1-1, with unresolved D. The CDR3 length is 15 residues. Germline V gives CDR1 SGHRS, CDR2 YFSETQ. The V gene lost 5 bases and the J gene lost 2 bases, with 16 bases spanning the gap.

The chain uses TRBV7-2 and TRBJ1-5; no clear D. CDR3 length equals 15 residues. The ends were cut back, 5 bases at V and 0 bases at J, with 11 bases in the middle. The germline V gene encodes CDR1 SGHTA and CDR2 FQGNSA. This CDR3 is CASSPRRDSNQPQHF. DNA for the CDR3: TGTGCCAGCAGCCCCCGACGGGATAGCAATCAGCCCCAGCATTTT.

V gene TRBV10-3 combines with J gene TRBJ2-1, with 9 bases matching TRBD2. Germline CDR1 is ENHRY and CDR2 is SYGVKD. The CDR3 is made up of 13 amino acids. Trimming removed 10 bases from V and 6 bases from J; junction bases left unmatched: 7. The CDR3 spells CATAKREANEQFF. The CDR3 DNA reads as TGTGCCACCGCGAAGCGGGAGGCCAATGAGCAGTTCTTC.

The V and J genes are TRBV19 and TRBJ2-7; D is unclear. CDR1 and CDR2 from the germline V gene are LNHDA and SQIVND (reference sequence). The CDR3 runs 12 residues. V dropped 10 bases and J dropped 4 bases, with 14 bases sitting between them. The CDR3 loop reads CATVSNEYEQYF. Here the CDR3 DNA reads TGTGCCACAGTATCAAACGAATACGAGCAGTACTTC.

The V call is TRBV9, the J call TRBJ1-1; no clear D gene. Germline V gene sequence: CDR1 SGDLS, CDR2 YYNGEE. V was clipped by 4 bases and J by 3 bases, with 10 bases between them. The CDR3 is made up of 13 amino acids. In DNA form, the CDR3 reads TGTGCCAGCAGCAGCGGCGGGGACACTGAAGCTTTCTTT. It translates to CASSSGGDTEAFF.

CDR3 residues: CASSYRRIHTEAFF. The CDR3 DNA reads as TGTGCCAGCAGTTACAGGCGGATCCACACTGAAGCTTTCTTT. The rearrangement links TRBV6-5 to TRBJ1-1; unclear D gene. Trimming stripped 2 bases from V and 3 bases from J, with 10 bases between. Germline lookup yields CDR1 MNHEY and CDR2 SVGAGI. The CDR3 has 14 amino acids.

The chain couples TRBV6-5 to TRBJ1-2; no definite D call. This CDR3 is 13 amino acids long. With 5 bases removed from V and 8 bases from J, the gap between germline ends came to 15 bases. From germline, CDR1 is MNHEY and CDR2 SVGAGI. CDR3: CASSAPIPGGYTF. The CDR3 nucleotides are TGTGCCAGCAGTGCTCCCATACCGGGGGGCTACACCTTC.

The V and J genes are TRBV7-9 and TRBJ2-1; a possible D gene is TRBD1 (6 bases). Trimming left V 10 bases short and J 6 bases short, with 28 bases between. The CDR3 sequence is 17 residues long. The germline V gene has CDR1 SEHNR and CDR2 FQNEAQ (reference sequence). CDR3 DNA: TGTGCCACCCCCGCGGCTCATACAGGGATCAAAGTCAATGAGCAGTTCTTC. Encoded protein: CATPAAHTGIKVNEQFF.

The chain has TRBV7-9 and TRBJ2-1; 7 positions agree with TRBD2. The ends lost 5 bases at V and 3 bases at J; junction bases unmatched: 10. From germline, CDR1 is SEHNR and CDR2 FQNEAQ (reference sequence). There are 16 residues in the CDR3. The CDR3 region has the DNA TGTGCCAGCAGCCAGTCCGGGACTATACTCTACAATGAGCAGTTCTTC. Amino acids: CASSQSGTILYNEQFF.

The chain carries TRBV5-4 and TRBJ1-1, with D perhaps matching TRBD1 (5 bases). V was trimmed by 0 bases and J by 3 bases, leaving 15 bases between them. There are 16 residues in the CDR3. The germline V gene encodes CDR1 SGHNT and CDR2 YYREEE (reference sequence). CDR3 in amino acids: CASSLARYQGDTEAFF. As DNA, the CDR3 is TGTGCCAGCAGCTTGGCCCGTTACCAAGGGGACACTGAAGCTTTCTTT.

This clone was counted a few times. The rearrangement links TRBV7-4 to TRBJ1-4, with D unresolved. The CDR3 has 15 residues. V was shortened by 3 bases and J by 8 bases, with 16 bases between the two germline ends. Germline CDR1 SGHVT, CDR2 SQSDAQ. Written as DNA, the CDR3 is TGTGCCAGCAGCTTCCCCTCCAGGATGAAGGAAAAACTGTTTTTT. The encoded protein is CASSFPSRMKEKLFF. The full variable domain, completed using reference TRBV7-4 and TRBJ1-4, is GAGVSQSPRYKVAKRGRDVALRCDSISGHVTLYWYRQTLGQGSEVLTYSQSDAQRDKSGRPSGRFSAERPERSVSTLKIQRTEQGDSAVYLCASSFPSRMKEKLFFGSGTQLSVL.